The sequence of this TCR beta chain was determined in a study of cytomegalovirus exposure and HLA in healthy donors. The CDR3 consists of 16 residues. J lost 3 bases, V lost 1 base, and 7 bases had no gene match. The germline gives CDR1 SGHRS, CDR2 YFSETQ. Regarding the study as a whole: TCR association rates varied by HLA locus in a later analysis, with DRB1 highest and HLA-C lowest. Later analysis associated a missense DCLRE1C variant with TCR beta V- and J-gene trimming. Both high specificity and high sensitivity reportedly marked the classifier's diagnosis of cytomegalovirus status.

As to this clone: Its target is unknown.

PCR was performed using 60 Vbeta and 13 Jbeta primers. Produced via immunoSEQ multiplex PCR; TCRdb's table is partial and in-frame only. The sample includes approximately 160,000 clones, approximately 80% of them seen just once. V and J are TRBV5-1 and TRBJ1-2; 9 nucleotides match TRBD1. The sequence was collected from a woman in her thirties or forties in good health and CMV-seropositive. Sequencing was carried out using PBMCs. CDR3 nucleotides: TGCGCCAGCAGCTTGTCTGAACAGGGGGCGGACTATGGCTACACCTTC. Protein sequence: CASSLSEQGADYGYTF. Based on the CDR3 plus reference TRBV5-1 and TRBJ1-2, the full variable domain is KAGVTQTPRYLIKTRGQQVTLSCSPISGHRSVSWYQQTPGQGLQFLFEYFSETQRNKGNFPGRFSGRQFSNSRSEMNVSTLELGDSALYLCASSLSEQGADYGYTFGSGTRLTVV.